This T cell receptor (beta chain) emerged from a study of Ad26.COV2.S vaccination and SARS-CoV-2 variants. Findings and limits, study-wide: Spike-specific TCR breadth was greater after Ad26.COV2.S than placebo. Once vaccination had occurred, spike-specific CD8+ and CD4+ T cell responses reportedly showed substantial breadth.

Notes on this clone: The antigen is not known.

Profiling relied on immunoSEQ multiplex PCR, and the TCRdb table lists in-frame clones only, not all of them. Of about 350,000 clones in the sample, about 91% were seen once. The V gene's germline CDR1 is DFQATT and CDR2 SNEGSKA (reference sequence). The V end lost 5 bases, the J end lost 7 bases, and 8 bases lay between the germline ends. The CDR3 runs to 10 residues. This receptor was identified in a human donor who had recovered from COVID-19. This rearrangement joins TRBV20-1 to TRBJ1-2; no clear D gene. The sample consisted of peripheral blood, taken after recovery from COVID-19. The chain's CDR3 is CSALGSGYTF. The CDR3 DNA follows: TGCAGTGCTTTAGGCTCTGGCTACACCTTC.